This T cell receptor beta chain is drawn from a study of blood T cell repertoires in COVID-19. Study background: From the United States, Italy and Spain came samples of acute and convalescent COVID-19.

The CDR3 length is 15 residues. Germline values: CDR1 KGHSH, CDR2 LQKENI. Trimming removed 5 bases from V and 5 bases from J; junction bases left unmatched: 7. This clone was recorded only once. Assay used: immunoSEQ multiplex PCR; TCRdb lists only in-frame clones, some missing. The table shows nearly 400,000 clones, with roughly 90% occurring only once. The V and J genes are TRBV18 and TRBJ1-5, with TRBD1 identical over 9 bases. This receptor was obtained from a woman aged 25 to 45 who had recovered from COVID-19. The specimen sequenced was PBMCs or T cells enriched from blood (not recorded which). The CDR3 loop reads CASSDRDRADQPQHF. The CDR3 nucleotides read TGTGCCAGCTCAGACCGGGACAGGGCCGATCAGCCCCAGCATTTT.